The 20 T cell receptor beta chains below all came from one sample that was sequenced in a study of identical twins. TCRdb processed the 5' RACE reads anew with MiXCR; each CDR3 protein has one entry. The table lists 450,000 or so distinct CDR3 sequences, 20% to 30% of them singletons. This same sample was also taken into another study, of T cells expressing NK-cell markers.

Input material: CD4+ T cells sorted from blood. Source of these receptors: a woman in her late teens or twenties in good health.

This chain joins TRBV9 and TRBJ2-2, with a tentative D call TRBD2 (7 bases). CDR3 length: 15 residues. Looked up from germline, CDR1 is SGDLS and CDR2 is YYNGEE. Trimming left V 0 bases short and J 5 bases short, with 11 bases between. This CDR3 reads CASSVEGGGTGELFF. The CDR3 nucleotides are TGTGCCAGCAGCGTAGAAGGGGGAGGGACCGGGGAGCTGTTTTTT.

V usage is TRBV5-1 and J usage is TRBJ2-7; D unresolved. In germline, CDR1 is SGHRS, CDR2 YFSETQ. Trimming stripped 0 bases from V and 2 bases from J, with 12 bases between. The CDR3 covers 15 residues. CDR3 loop: CASSLEHQGPYEQYF. The CDR3 coding sequence is TGCGCCAGCAGCTTGGAACATCAAGGGCCCTACGAGCAGTACTTC. Complete variable domain (other parts from reference TRBV5-1 and TRBJ2-7): KAGVTQTPRYLIKTRGQQVTLSCSPISGHRSVSWYQQTPGQGLQFLFEYFSETQRNKGNFPGRFSGRQFSNSRSEMNVSTLELGDSALYLCASSLEHQGPYEQYFGPGTRLTVT.

The chain uses TRBV7-8 and TRBJ2-4; TRBD1 matches 9 bases. CDR3 length equals 16 residues. V gave up 4 bases and J gave up 4 bases; unmatched junction bases: 8. CDR1 and CDR2 (germline): SGHVS, FQNEAQ. This chain's CDR3 is CASSWTGESTKNIQYF. The CDR3 region has the DNA TGTGCCAGCAGCTGGACAGGGGAATCGACAAAAAACATTCAGTACTTC.

The rearrangement links TRBV7-2 to TRBJ1-1; the D is unclear. Trimming stripped 5 bases from V and 2 bases from J, with 15 bases between. CDR1 and CDR2 from the germline V gene are SGHTA and FQGNSA. This CDR3 region has 15 residues. The CDR3 DNA is TGTGCCAGCAGCCGCCCGGTGCCAGCCAACACTGAAGCTTTCTTT. Its protein is CASSRPVPANTEAFF.

This clonotype was observed a few times. The chain carries TRBV5-5 and TRBJ2-7, with no clear D. In germline, CDR1 is SGHKS, CDR2 YYEKEE (reference sequence). V lost 4 bases, J lost 5 bases, and 16 bases lay in between. CDR3 length: 14 residues. DNA of the CDR3: TGTGCCAGCAGCAGACAAGGGCTCCGGAACGAGCAGTACTTC. It yields the protein CASSRQGLRNEQYF.

This clonotype came up a few times. The gene calls are TRBV4-3 and TRBJ2-1, with 7 bases matching TRBD2. Germline V gene data show CDR1 as LGHNA and CDR2 as YSLEER. This CDR3 is 16 amino acids long. Trimming removed 0 bases from V and 7 bases from J; junction bases left unmatched: 9. CDR3 sequence reads: CASSQDPSGGWNEQFF. The CDR3 DNA reads as TGCGCCAGCAGCCAAGATCCTAGCGGAGGATGGAATGAGCAGTTCTTC.

The chain recombines TRBV6-2 or TRBV6-3 with TRBJ2-2; D is possibly TRBD1 (5 bases). The ends were cut back, 2 bases at V and 7 bases at J, with 17 bases in the middle. Germline loops: CDR1 MNHEY, CDR2 SVGEGT. The CDR3 is 16 amino acids. CDR3 protein: CASSYTTDKAGGELFF. CDR3 in DNA: TGTGCCAGCAGTTACACGACAGACAAAGCAGGCGGGGAGCTGTTTTTT.

The chain joins TRBV20-1 to TRBJ1-6; D is undetermined. CDR1 DFQATT and CDR2 SNEGSKA come from the germline V gene (reference sequence). The CDR3 is 12 amino acids. Trimming pared 5 bases from V and 10 bases from J, leaving 12 bases between. The CDR3 coding sequence is TGCAGTGCTCCGGACCAAGGATCACCCCTCCACTTT. This sequence encodes CSAPDQGSPLHF.

A few counts support this clonotype. The chain has TRBV5-1 and TRBJ1-4; TRBD1 is a possible D gene (6 bases). Looked up from germline, CDR1 is SGHRS and CDR2 is YFSETQ. This CDR3 contains 15 residues. V was pared by 6 bases and J by 5 bases, with 17 bases between. CDR3 coding DNA: TGCGCCAGCACCAACGTCGGGACAAAGAATGAAAAACTGTTTTTT. This sequence encodes CASTNVGTKNEKLFF.

This clonotype has a single count. The V call is TRBV18, the J call TRBJ2-3; perhaps TRBD1 as D (6 bases). The CDR3 is 15 residues long. CDR1 is KGHSH, CDR2 LQKENI, per germline. V was cut by 0 bases and J by 7 bases, with 14 bases left in between. The chain's CDR3 is CASSPPGAARYTQYF. CDR3 nucleotide sequence: TGTGCCAGCTCACCACCGGGGGCAGCCCGTTATACGCAGTATTTT.

This clonotype occurred a few times. This chain links TRBV20-1 with TRBJ2-1; TRBD2 agrees at 7 bases. Germline CDR1 is DFQATT and CDR2 is SNEGSKA (reference sequence). The CDR3 covers 13 residues. Trimming cost V 6 bases and J 6 bases; bases outside gene matches: 8. This CDR3 is CSAGHGTTNEQFF. CDR3 in DNA: TGCAGTGCAGGTCACGGGACTACCAATGAGCAGTTCTTC.

The V gene is TRBV5-5, the J gene TRBJ1-1, with a weak D call TRBD1 (5 bases). This CDR3 has 13 amino acids. V lost 3 bases, J lost 11 bases, and 17 bases lay in between. The germline gives CDR1 SGHKS, CDR2 YYEKEE (reference sequence). CDR3: CASSYGLSEGAFF. The CDR3 nucleotides are TGTGCCAGCAGCTACGGACTGTCCGAGGGGGCTTTCTTT.

This clonotype was seen a handful of times. The rearrangement links TRBV30 to TRBJ2-1, with 7 bases aligning to TRBD2. The CDR3 has 13 amino acids. The V and J ends lost 3 bases and 5 bases, in that order; junction bases with no gene match: 4. Germline V lookup: CDR1 GTSNPN, CDR2 SVGIG (reference sequence). CDR3 in amino acids: CAWSRGVDNEQFF. The CDR3, as DNA: TGTGCCTGGAGCCGGGGGGTGGACAATGAGCAGTTCTTC.

The chain couples TRBV15 to TRBJ1-5; D is uncertain. V gave up 3 bases and J gave up 4 bases, with 7 bases separating them. The CDR3 extends over 13 amino acids. In germline, CDR1 is LNHNV, CDR2 YYDKDF (reference sequence). CDR3 sequence: CATSSVKNQPQHF. DNA for the CDR3: TGTGCCACCAGCAGCGTAAAGAATCAGCCCCAGCATTTT.

The gene calls are TRBV5-1 and TRBJ1-3; no definite D call. Germline values: CDR1 SGHRS, CDR2 YFSETQ. V lost 3 bases to trimming and J lost 0 bases, with 22 bases between them. CDR3 length: 19 amino acids. Written as DNA, the CDR3 is TGCGCCAGCAGCTCGGGCCGGAGTTCGACGATAGACTCTGGAAACACCATATATTTT. Its protein is CASSSGRSSTIDSGNTIYF.

The chain couples TRBV12-3 or TRBV12-4 to TRBJ2-7; weak D call: TRBD1 (6 bases). The length of the CDR3 is 14 residues. The germline V and J ends were trimmed by 2 bases and 8 bases, with 16 bases remaining between them. The CDR3 spells CASSLRETGGQQYF. CDR3 DNA: TGTGCCAGCAGTTTAAGGGAGACAGGCGGGCAGCAGTACTTC.

The V and J genes are TRBV7-3 and TRBJ2-1; 7 bases map to TRBD1. This CDR3 comprises 15 residues. The germline CDR1 and CDR2 sequences are SGHTA and FQGTGA. V shed 4 bases, J shed 4 bases, and the junction held 7 bases outside the gene matches. Here the CDR3 reads CASSSQGVPYNEQFF. The DNA of the CDR3 is TGTGCCAGCAGCTCGCAGGGGGTCCCTTACAATGAGCAGTTCTTC. The whole variable domain, filled in from reference TRBV7-3 and TRBJ2-1, reads GAGVSQTPSNKVTEKGKYVELRCDPISGHTALYWYRQSLGQGPEFLIYFQGTGAADDSGLPNDRFFAVRPEGSVSTLKIQRTERGDSAVYLCASSSQGVPYNEQFFGPGTRLTVL.

The V gene is TRBV6-2 or TRBV6-3, the J gene TRBJ2-7; no firm D call. V gave up 2 bases and J gave up 3 bases, with 14 bases separating them. Germline V gene lookup returns CDR1 MNHEY and CDR2 SVGEGT. The CDR3 consists of 15 residues. The DNA for the CDR3 is TGTGCCAGCAGTTACAAAGGCAGTAGGTTCTACGAGCAGTACTTC. Encoded protein: CASSYKGSRFYEQYF.

This sequence joins TRBV6-5 and TRBJ1-1; no reliable D call. Germline values: CDR1 MNHEY, CDR2 SVGAGI. V lost 7 bases and J 1 base, leaving 7 bases between the germline ends. The CDR3 consists of 12 residues. CDR3 DNA: TGTGCCAGCATGGAAGAGAACACTGAAGCTTTCTTT. This translates into CASMEENTEAFF.

The sample holds a few counts of this clonotype. Relative to the germline gene, one junction end is altered; a read error may explain this. The V gene is TRBV5-5, the J gene TRBJ2-4; D remains ambiguous. Per the germline V gene, CDR1 is SGHKS and CDR2 is YYEKEE (reference sequence). The length of the CDR3 is 12 residues. CDR3 DNA sequence: TGTGCCAGCAGCTTGGAGCCAGCGCTCTTCTTTTTC. Its translation: CASSLEPALFFF.